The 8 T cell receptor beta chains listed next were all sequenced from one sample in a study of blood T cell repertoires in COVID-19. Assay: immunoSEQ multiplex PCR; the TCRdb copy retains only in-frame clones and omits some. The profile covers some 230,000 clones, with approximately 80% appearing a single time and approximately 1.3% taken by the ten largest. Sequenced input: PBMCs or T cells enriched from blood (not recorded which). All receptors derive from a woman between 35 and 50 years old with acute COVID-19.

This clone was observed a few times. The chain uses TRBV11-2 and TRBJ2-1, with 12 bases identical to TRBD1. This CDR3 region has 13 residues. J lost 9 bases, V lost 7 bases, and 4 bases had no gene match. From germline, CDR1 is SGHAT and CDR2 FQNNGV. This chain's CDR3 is CASTRDRGREQFF. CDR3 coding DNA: TGTGCCAGCACCCGGGACAGGGGGCGTGAGCAGTTCTTC.

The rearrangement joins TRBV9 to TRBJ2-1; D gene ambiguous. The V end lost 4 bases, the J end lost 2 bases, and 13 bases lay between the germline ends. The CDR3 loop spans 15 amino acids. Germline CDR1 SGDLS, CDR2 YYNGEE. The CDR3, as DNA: TGTGCCAGCAGCCCCCCTATAGCCACCTACAATGAGCAGTTCTTC. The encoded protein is CASSPPIATYNEQFF.

The DNA of the CDR3 is TGTGCCATCAGTGGCGGTAATGAAAAACTGTTTTTT. It codes for CAISGGNEKLFF. The chain employs TRBV10-3 and TRBJ1-4; no clear D gene. The CDR3 is 12 amino acids. V lost 4 bases and J lost 4, with 4 bases in between. Germline CDR1 reads ENHRY; CDR2 reads SYGVKD.

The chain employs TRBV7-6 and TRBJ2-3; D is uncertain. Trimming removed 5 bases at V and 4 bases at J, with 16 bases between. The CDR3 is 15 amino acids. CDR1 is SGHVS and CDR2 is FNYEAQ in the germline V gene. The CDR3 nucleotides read TGTGCCAGCAGCCCACGCCTAGTATCCTCAGATACGCAGTATTTT. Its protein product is CASSPRLVSSDTQYF. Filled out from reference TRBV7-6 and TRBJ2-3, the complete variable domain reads GAGVSQSPRYKVTKRGQDVALRCDPISGHVSLYWYRQALGQGPEFLTYFNYEAQQDKSGLPNDRFSAERPEGSISTLTIQRTEQRDSAMYRCASSPRLVSSDTQYFGPGTRLTVL.

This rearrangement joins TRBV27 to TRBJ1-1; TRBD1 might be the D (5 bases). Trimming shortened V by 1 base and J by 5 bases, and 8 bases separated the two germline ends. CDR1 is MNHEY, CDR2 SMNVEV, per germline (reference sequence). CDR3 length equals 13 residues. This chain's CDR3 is CASSLFGGTEAFF. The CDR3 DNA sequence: TGTGCCAGCAGTTTATTCGGGGGGACTGAAGCTTTCTTT.

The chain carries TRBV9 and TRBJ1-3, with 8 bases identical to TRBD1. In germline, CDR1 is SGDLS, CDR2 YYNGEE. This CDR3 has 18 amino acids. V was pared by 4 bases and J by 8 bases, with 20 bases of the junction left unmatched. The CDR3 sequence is CASSTRRGTGGPGHTIYF. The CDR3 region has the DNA TGTGCCAGCAGCACACGGAGGGGGACAGGAGGGCCTGGGCACACCATATATTTT.

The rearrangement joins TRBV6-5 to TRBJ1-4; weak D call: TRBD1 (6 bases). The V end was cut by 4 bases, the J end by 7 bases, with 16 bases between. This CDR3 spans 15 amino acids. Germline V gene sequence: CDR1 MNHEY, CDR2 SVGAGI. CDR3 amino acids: CASSSLTGGREKLFF. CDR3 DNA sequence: TGTGCCAGCAGTTCCCTGACAGGCGGTCGTGAAAAACTGTTTTTT.

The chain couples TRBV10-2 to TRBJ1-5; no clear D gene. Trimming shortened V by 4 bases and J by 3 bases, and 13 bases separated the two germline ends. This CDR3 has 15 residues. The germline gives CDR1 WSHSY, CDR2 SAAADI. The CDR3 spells CASSVALTDNQPQHF. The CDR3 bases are TGCGCCAGCAGTGTTGCCCTGACTGACAATCAGCCCCAGCATTTT.